The clone carrying this TCR beta chain was picked up many times. CDR1 is MNHEY and CDR2 is SMNVEV in the germline V gene (reference sequence). V was trimmed by 5 bases and J by 4 bases, leaving 11 bases between them. The CDR3 runs to 13 residues. This sample was taken from a study of human T cells and chemical hapten exposure. Time point reported: pre-sensitization, week 0. Noted treatment: therapeutic diphenylcyclopropenone sensitization with weekly scalp DPC. From the RACE reads, TCRdb called clonotypes with MiXCR, one entry per CDR3 protein. The table includes around 330,000 distinct CDR3 sequences, around 5.5% detected once.

The source was whole blood, collected in connection with sensitization to the hapten diphenylcyclopropenone (DPC). The source is a woman between 18 and 29 years old with alopecia areata. Some clones in this sample may be carry-over from other donors' samples. The V gene is TRBV27, the J gene TRBJ1-2, with D possibly TRBD1 on 5 matching bases. The CDR3 bases are TGTGCCAGCAGTCCTCAGGGCCCCTATGGCTACACCTTC. Amino acids: CASSPQGPYGYTF.